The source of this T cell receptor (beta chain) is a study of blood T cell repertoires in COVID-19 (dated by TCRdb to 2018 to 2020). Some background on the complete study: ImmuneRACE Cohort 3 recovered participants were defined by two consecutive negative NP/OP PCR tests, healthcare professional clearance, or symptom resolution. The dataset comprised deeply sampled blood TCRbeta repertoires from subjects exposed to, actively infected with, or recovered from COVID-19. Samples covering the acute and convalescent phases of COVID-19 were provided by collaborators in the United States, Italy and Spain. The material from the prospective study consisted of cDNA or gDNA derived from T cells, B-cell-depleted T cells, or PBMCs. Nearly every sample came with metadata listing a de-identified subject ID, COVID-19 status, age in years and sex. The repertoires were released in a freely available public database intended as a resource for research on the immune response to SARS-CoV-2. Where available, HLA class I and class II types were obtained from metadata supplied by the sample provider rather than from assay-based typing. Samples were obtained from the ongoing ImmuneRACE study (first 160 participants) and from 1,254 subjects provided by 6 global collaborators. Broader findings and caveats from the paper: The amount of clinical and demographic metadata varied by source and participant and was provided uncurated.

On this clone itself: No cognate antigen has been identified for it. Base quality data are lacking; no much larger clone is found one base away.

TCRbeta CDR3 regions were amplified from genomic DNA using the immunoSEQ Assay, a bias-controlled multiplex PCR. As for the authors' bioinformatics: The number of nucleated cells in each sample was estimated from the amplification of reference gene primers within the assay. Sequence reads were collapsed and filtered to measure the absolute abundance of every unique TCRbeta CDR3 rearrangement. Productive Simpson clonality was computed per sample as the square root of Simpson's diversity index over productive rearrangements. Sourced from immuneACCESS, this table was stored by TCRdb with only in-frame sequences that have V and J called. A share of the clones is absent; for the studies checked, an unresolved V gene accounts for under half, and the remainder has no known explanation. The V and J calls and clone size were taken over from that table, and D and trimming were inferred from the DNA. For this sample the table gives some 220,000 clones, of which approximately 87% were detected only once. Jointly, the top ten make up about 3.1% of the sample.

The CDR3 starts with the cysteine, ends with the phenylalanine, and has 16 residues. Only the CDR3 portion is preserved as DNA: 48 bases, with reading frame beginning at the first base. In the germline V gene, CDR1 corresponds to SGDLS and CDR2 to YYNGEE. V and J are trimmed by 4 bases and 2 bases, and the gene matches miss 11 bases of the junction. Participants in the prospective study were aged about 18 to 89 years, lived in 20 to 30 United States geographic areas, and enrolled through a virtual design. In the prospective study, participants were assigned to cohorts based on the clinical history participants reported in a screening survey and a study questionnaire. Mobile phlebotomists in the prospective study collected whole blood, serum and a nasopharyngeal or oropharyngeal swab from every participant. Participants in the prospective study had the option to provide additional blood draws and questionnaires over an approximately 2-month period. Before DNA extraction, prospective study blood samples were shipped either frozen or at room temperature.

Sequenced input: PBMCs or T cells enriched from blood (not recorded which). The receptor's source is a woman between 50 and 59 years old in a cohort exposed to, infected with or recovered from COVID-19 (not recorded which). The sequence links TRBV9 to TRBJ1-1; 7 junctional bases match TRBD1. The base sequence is TGTGCCAGCAGCAGGGACAGCTTACTTTATAACACTGAAGCTTTCTTT. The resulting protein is CASSRDSLLYNTEAFF. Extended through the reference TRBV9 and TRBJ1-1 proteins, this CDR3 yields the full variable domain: DSGVTQTPKHLITATGQRVTLRCSPRSGDLSVYWYQQSLDQGLQFLIQYYNGEERAKGNILERFSAQQFPDLHSELNLSSLELGDSALYFCASSRDSLLYNTEAFFGQGTRLTVV.